This entry lists 28 T cell receptor beta chains sequenced from one sample in a study of blood T cell repertoires in COVID-19. The assay was immunoSEQ multiplex PCR, and TCRdb's table has in-frame clones only and misses some. The sample holds 150,000 to 200,000 clones, 70% to 85% seen once. The material sequenced was peripheral blood. The receptor source for this set is a human donor with acute or convalescent COVID-19. The donor label of this sample is uncertain.

Points on this clone: A junction boundary mismatches the germline segment, possibly from a read error. The chain joins TRBV5-1 to TRBJ2-5, with D perhaps matching TRBD2 (5 bases). The length of the CDR3 is 13 residues. The germline V gene has CDR1 SGHRS and CDR2 YFSETQ. The CDR3 is CASSLALPEVWDF. In DNA, the CDR3 is TGCGCCAGCAGCTTGGCCCTGCCGGAGGTATGGGACTTC.

The J gene is TRBJ1-2, the V gene TRBV7-2, with 9 bases aligning to TRBD1. The CDR3 consists of 15 residues. J was trimmed by 4 bases and V by 5 bases; bases with no gene match: 8. Germline loops: CDR1 SGHTA, CDR2 FQGNSA. This chain's CDR3 is CASSVYRGLGYGYTF. The CDR3 bases are TGTGCCAGCAGCGTCTACAGGGGGCTTGGCTATGGCTACACCTTC.

The J gene is TRBJ2-1, the V gene TRBV5-5, with 10 bases that match TRBD2. Germline V gives CDR1 SGHKS, CDR2 YYEKEE (reference sequence). CDR3 size: 15 residues. Trimming took 0 bases from V and 10 from J; bases not matched to a gene: 7. In DNA, the CDR3 is TGTGCCAGCAGCTTGGGGGGGCTAGCGGGAGTAGAGCAGTTCTTC. This sequence encodes CASSLGGLAGVEQFF.

The chain has TRBV7-3 and TRBJ2-2; 7 nucleotides align to TRBD1. Germline CDR1 SGHTA, CDR2 FQGTGA. Germline trimming cut 4 bases from V and 2 bases from J; bases unmatched to any gene: 7. The CDR3 sequence is 16 residues long. The CDR3 loop is CASSSTGSINTGELFF. In DNA form, the CDR3 reads TGTGCCAGCAGCTCGACAGGGTCTATTAACACCGGGGAGCTGTTTTTT.

The V call is TRBV10-3, the J call TRBJ1-5; 10 nucleotides align to TRBD1. CDR3 size: 15 residues. The germline V gene has CDR1 ENHRY and CDR2 SYGVKD. Trimming removed 5 bases from V and 4 bases from J; junction bases left unmatched: 5. CDR3 coding DNA: TGTGCCATCAGTTCCGGGACAGGGGTTAATCAGCCCCAGCATTTT. Amino acids: CAISSGTGVNQPQHF.

The V and J genes are TRBV3-1 (or the pseudogene TRBV3-2) and TRBJ2-3; 10 bases fit TRBD2. V lost 5 bases and J lost 0; bases outside the gene matches: 11. Germline V gives CDR1 LGHDT, CDR2 YNNKEL (reference sequence). CDR3 length equals 18 residues. Written as DNA, the CDR3 is TGTGCCAGCAGCACGCGACTAGCGGGTGGCCCGAGCACAGATACGCAGTATTTT. Translating it yields CASSTRLAGGPSTDTQYF.

V and J are TRBV9 and TRBJ1-1, with D unclear. V lost 4 bases, J lost 0 bases, and 10 bases lay in between. Germline loops: CDR1 SGDLS, CDR2 YYNGEE. This CDR3 has 14 residues. The CDR3 sequence: CASSPRLLNTEAFF. CDR3 nucleotides: TGTGCCAGCAGCCCCCGACTGCTGAACACTGAAGCTTTCTTT.

This chain connects TRBV5-4 to TRBJ2-7; the D is unclear. Per the germline V gene, CDR1 is SGHNT and CDR2 is YYREEE (reference sequence). Between the trimmed V and J ends, which lost 5 bases and 0 bases, there was a span of 12 bases. The CDR3 is 14 amino acids. CDR3 DNA: TGTGCCAGCAGACCTGGCTGGAGCTCCTACGAGCAGTACTTC. Translating it yields CASRPGWSSYEQYF.

This chain connects TRBV5-8 to TRBJ2-3, with no clear D. The CDR3 covers 16 residues. Trimming shortened V by 0 bases and J by 0 bases, and 11 bases separated the two germline ends. Per the germline V gene, CDR1 is SGHTS and CDR2 is YDEGEE. In DNA, the CDR3 is TGTGCCAGCAGCTTGGCCCGGGTCTCTAGCACAGATACGCAGTATTTT. Its translation is CASSLARVSSTDTQYF.

The chain employs TRBV5-1 and TRBJ2-5; 11 positions agree with TRBD2. The CDR3 contains 16 residues. Germline CDR1 and CDR2: SGHRS and YFSETQ. V lost 0 bases to trimming and J lost 2 bases; unmatched junction nucleotides: 3. CDR3 residues: CASSLGTSGRQETQYF. The CDR3 nucleotides read TGCGCCAGCAGCTTGGGGACTAGCGGGCGTCAAGAGACCCAGTACTTC. Together with reference TRBV5-1 and TRBJ2-5, the CDR3 gives the full variable domain: KAGVTQTPRYLIKTRGQQVTLSCSPISGHRSVSWYQQTPGQGLQFLFEYFSETQRNKGNFPGRFSGRQFSNSRSEMNVSTLELGDSALYLCASSLGTSGRQETQYFGPGTRLLVL.

This chain links TRBV7-8 with TRBJ2-3; D is undetermined. This CDR3 has 12 amino acids. CDR1 SGHVS and CDR2 FQNEAQ come from the germline V gene. V lost 5 bases, J lost 4 bases, and 7 bases lay in between. CDR3 nucleotides: TGTGCCAGCAGCCCACTTTCAGATACGCAGTATTTT. Translating it yields CASSPLSDTQYF.

V usage is TRBV6-6 and J usage is TRBJ1-1, with a possible D match to TRBD1 (6 bases). Trimming shortened V by 2 bases and J by 4 bases, and 14 bases separated the two germline ends. Per germline, CDR1 MNHNY and CDR2 SVGAGI (reference sequence). The CDR3 runs 15 residues. The CDR3 loop is CASSYPQGGFTEAFF. DNA of the CDR3: TGTGCCAGCAGTTACCCACAGGGAGGGTTCACTGAAGCTTTCTTT.

The rearrangement links TRBV11-2 to TRBJ1-2; a weak D match, TRBD1 (6 bases). Germline V CDR1 and CDR2: SGHAT, FQNNGV. This CDR3 has 13 residues. V lost 2 bases, J lost 4 bases, and 8 bases lay in between. The CDR3 here is CASSLTGPYGYTF. The CDR3 nucleotides read TGTGCCAGCAGCTTAACAGGGCCCTATGGCTACACCTTC.

For the CDR3, the DNA is TGTGCCAGCAGCTTAACGTCGGGACAGGGGAACACTGAAGCTTTCTTT. This codes for CASSLTSGQGNTEAFF. The chain combines TRBV7-3 with TRBJ1-1; TRBD1 agrees at 9 bases. Germline V gene lookup returns CDR1 SGHTA and CDR2 FQGTGA. This CDR3 spans 16 amino acids. Trimming at V came to 0 bases and at J to 1 base, leaving 3 bases not matched to a gene.

The chain has TRBV10-3 and TRBJ1-4; D is possibly TRBD1 (6 bases). The V end was cut by 6 bases, the J end by 6 bases, with 17 bases between. The CDR3 spans 15 residues. The germline V gene has CDR1 ENHRY and CDR2 SYGVKD. The CDR3 loop is CAIRAGAGRDEKLFF. The CDR3 DNA follows: TGTGCCATCAGAGCAGGGGCCGGAAGGGATGAAAAACTGTTTTTT.

The chain recombines TRBV18 with TRBJ2-2; D call uncertain. With 4 bases removed from V and 3 bases from J, the gap between germline ends came to 6 bases. The CDR3 extends over 13 amino acids. Germline V gene data show CDR1 as KGHSH and CDR2 as LQKENI. The CDR3 region has the DNA TGTGCCAGCTCACTTCTAGACACCGGGGAGCTGTTTTTT. As protein: CASSLLDTGELFF.

V is TRBV27 and J is TRBJ2-3, with 7 bases lining up with TRBD2. In germline, CDR1 is MNHEY, CDR2 SMNVEV (reference sequence). V lost 8 bases to trimming and J lost 2 bases; unmatched junction nucleotides: 13. This CDR3 has 16 residues. In nucleotides, the CDR3 is TGTGCCAGCGGCCGGAGGGCGGGAGCGAACACAGATACGCAGTATTTT. Translating it yields CASGRRAGANTDTQYF.

The chain is built from TRBV7-3 and TRBJ1-2; 9 bases match TRBD1. CDR1 is SGHTA and CDR2 is FQGTGA in the germline V gene. The CDR3 has 16 residues. The J segment lost 1 base and the V segment lost 5 bases, leaving 8 bases of the junction unmatched. CDR3 sequence: CASSPGTGSFNYGYTF. The CDR3 nucleotides read TGTGCCAGCAGCCCTGGGACAGGGTCTTTTAACTATGGCTACACCTTC. Full variable domain (rest looked up from reference TRBV7-3 and TRBJ1-2): GAGVSQTPSNKVTEKGKYVELRCDPISGHTALYWYRQSLGQGPEFLIYFQGTGAADDSGLPNDRFFAVRPEGSVSTLKIQRTERGDSAVYLCASSPGTGSFNYGYTFGSGTRLTVV.

The V call is TRBV7-9, the J call TRBJ2-3; 8 nucleotides align to TRBD2. Germline CDR1 and CDR2: SEHNR and FQNEAQ (reference sequence). CDR3 length: 14 residues. V lost 8 bases, J lost 6 bases, and 10 bases stayed unmatched. The CDR3 here is CASFESGSVDTQYF. DNA for the CDR3: TGTGCCAGCTTCGAAAGCGGGAGTGTTGATACGCAGTATTTT. Drawing the rest from reference TRBV7-9 and TRBJ2-3, the complete variable domain is DTGVSQNPRHKITKRGQNVTFRCDPISEHNRLYWYRQTLGQGPEFLTYFQNEAQLEKSRLLSDRFSAERPKGSFSTLEIQRTEQGDSAMYLCASFESGSVDTQYFGPGTRLTVL.

This sequence joins TRBV5-1 and TRBJ2-7, with D possibly matching TRBD2 (7 bases). There are 14 residues in the CDR3. CDR1 is SGHRS and CDR2 is YFSETQ in the germline V gene. Trimming removed 4 bases at V and 6 bases at J, with 17 bases between. CDR3 DNA sequence: TGCGCCAGCAGCCGGGGGGACATTGAGTCCGAGCAGTACTTC. This sequence encodes CASSRGDIESEQYF.

The V call is TRBV28, the J call TRBJ2-7, with D possibly matching TRBD1 (6 bases). The CDR3 runs 13 residues. V was shortened by 3 bases and J by 7 bases, with 13 bases between the two germline ends. Germline CDR1 reads MDHEN; CDR2 reads SYDVKM. The CDR3 protein is CASSLMGAGEQYF. The CDR3 nucleotides are TGTGCCAGCAGTTTGATGGGGGCTGGTGAGCAGTACTTC.

The chain uses TRBV4-1 and TRBJ2-5, with TRBD2 identical over 7 bases. Germline loops: CDR1 MGHRA, CDR2 YSYEKL. This CDR3 is 17 amino acids long. The V and J ends lost 0 bases and 1 base, in that order; junction bases with no gene match: 8. CDR3 nucleotide sequence: TGCGCCAGCAGCCAAGACCCCGGGGCTAGCGGCCAAGAGACCCAGTACTTC. Protein: CASSQDPGASGQETQYF.

CDR3 nucleotide sequence: TGTGCCAGCAGCTTAGCATCAGGACAGGGGCGGTGGGGTGAAGCTTTCTTT. Its protein is CASSLASGQGRWGEAFF. This rearrangement joins TRBV7-2 to TRBJ1-1, with 9 bases that match TRBD1. The germline V gene has CDR1 SGHTA and CDR2 FQGNSA. J lost 7 bases, V lost 0 bases, and 12 bases had no gene match. CDR3 length: 17 amino acids.

This rearrangement joins TRBV12-5 to TRBJ2-7; TRBD2 might be the D (5 bases). CDR3 length: 11 residues. V was cut by 5 bases and J by 6 bases, with 8 bases left in between. The germline V gene encodes CDR1 LGHNT and CDR2 FRNRAP. Here the CDR3 reads CASGEGFEQYF. The CDR3 nucleotides are TGTGCTAGTGGTGAGGGATTCGAGCAGTACTTC. The variable domain in full, with the rest retrieved from reference TRBV12-5 and TRBJ2-7, is DARVTQTPRHKVTEMGQEVTMRCQPILGHNTVFWYRQTMMQGLELLAYFRNRAPLDDSGMPKDRFSAEMPDATLATLKIQPSEPRDSAVYFCASGEGFEQYFGPGTRLTVT.

CDR3 loop: CAWRTSGRTDTQYF. CDR3 nucleotide sequence: TGTGCCTGGAGGACTAGCGGGAGGACAGATACGCAGTATTTT. The chain has TRBV30 and TRBJ2-3; 13 positions agree with TRBD2. Trimming took 3 bases from V and 3 from J; bases not matched to a gene: 0. The CDR3 sequence is 14 residues long. Germline loops: CDR1 GTSNPN, CDR2 SVGIG (reference sequence).

In this sample, this clone turned up a few times. V and J are TRBV19 and TRBJ1-3; 8 bases map to TRBD1. V was clipped by 8 bases and J by 3 bases; unmatched bases: 9. From germline, CDR1 is LNHDA and CDR2 SQIVND (reference sequence). CDR3 length: 15 amino acids. The CDR3 DNA reads as TGTGCCAGTGGGCTGTCAGGGGGCCGTGGAAACACCATATATTTT. Its translation: CASGLSGGRGNTIYF.

This sequence joins TRBV5-5 and TRBJ1-6; 8 bases fit TRBD1. Germline V CDR1 and CDR2: SGHKS, YYEKEE (reference sequence). V shed 5 bases and J 5 bases; nucleotides not matched to a gene: 3. CDR3 length equals 14 residues. CDR3 amino acids: CASSKGQDNSPLHF. DNA of the CDR3: TGTGCCAGCAGTAAGGGACAGGATAATTCACCCCTCCACTTT.

This clone appeared once. V gene TRBV14 combines with J gene TRBJ1-4, with a possible D match to TRBD1 (5 bases). CDR3 size: 13 residues. V lost 4 bases and J lost 6, with 9 bases in between. The germline V gene encodes CDR1 SGHDN and CDR2 FVKESK. The CDR3 sequence: CASSPRGDEKLFF. CDR3 bases: TGTGCCAGCAGCCCAAGGGGTGATGAAAAACTGTTTTTT.